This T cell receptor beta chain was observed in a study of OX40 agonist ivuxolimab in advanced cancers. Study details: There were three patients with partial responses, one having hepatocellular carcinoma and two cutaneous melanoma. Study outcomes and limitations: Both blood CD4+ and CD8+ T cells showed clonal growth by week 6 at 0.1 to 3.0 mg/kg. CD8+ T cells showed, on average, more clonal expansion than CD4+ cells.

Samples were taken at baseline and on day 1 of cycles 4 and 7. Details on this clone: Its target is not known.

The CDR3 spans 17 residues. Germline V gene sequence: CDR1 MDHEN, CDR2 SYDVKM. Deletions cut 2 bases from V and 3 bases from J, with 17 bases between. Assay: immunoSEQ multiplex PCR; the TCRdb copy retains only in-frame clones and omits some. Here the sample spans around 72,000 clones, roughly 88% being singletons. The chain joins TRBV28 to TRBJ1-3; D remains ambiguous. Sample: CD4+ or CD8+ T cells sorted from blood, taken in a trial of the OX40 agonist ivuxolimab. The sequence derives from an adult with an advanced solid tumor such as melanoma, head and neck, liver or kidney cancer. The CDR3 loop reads CASSLGRSIKVGNTIYF. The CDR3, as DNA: TGTGCCAGCAGTTTAGGAAGAAGTATAAAGGTTGGAAACACCATATATTTT. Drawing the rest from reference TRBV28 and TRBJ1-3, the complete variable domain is DVKVTQSSRYLVKRTGEKVFLECVQDMDHENMFWYRQDPGLGLRLIYFSYDVKMKEKGDIPEGYSVSREKKERFSLILESASTNQTSMYLCASSLGRSIKVGNTIYFGEGSWLTVV.